Listed below are T cell receptor beta chains from one sample, sequenced in a study of T cells in Graves' hyperthyroidism and ophthalmopathy. From the multiplex PCR reads, TCRdb called clonotypes with MiXCR, one entry per CDR3 protein. The repertoire has roughly 500,000 distinct CDR3 sequences, 15% to 20% of them found once; the top ten carry 25% to 30%. Material: blood. Every receptor here comes from a woman aged 30 to 39 with Graves' ophthalmopathy. CDR3s include the opening cysteine and the closing phenylalanine or tryptophan. The D gene is left open where the match is weak. Clone size appears in some rows only: once, few, many, or a class for an expanded clone.

J gene	V gene	D gene	clone size	CDR3 protein	CDR3 DNA
TRBJ2-7	TRBV6-2/TRBV6-3	.	few	CASSPFRDRTYEQYF	TGTGCCAGCAGCCCATTCCGGGACCGAACCTACGAGCAGTACTTC
TRBJ2-2	TRBV4-2	TRBD2	.	CASSQIGQGGTGELFF	TGTGCCAGCAGCCAAATAGGGCAGGGAGGGACCGGGGAGCTGTTTTTT
TRBJ2-1	TRBV12-3/TRBV12-4	TRBD1	many	CASSSGQGVLGNEQFF	TGTGCCAGCAGTTCGGGACAGGGGGTCTTAGGAAATGAGCAGTTCTTC
TRBJ2-1	TRBV6-2/TRBV6-3	TRBD1	few	CASSPIRDRPNEQFF	TGTGCCAGCAGTCCGATCCGGGACAGGCCCAATGAGCAGTTCTTC
TRBJ2-5	TRBV7-2	.	many	CASSLDGLRRRETQYF	TGTGCCAGCAGCTTAGATGGCCTCCGGCGAAGGGAGACCCAGTACTTC
TRBJ2-5	TRBV3-1	.	many	CASSPADSQETQYF	TGTGCCAGCAGCCCAGCGGACAGCCAAGAGACCCAGTACTTC
TRBJ1-5	TRBV2	TRBD1	many	CASSEDRVQPQHF	TGTGCCAGCAGTGAGGACAGGGTTCAGCCCCAGCATTTT
TRBJ2-7	TRBV19	TRBD2	few	CASGLAVSYEQYF	TGTGCCAGTGGACTAGCGGTCTCCTACGAGCAGTACTTC
TRBJ1-1	TRBV5-6	.	many	CASSFSAGLDTEAFF	TGTGCCAGCAGCTTTTCTGCGGGGTTGGACACTGAAGCTTTCTTT
TRBJ2-1	TRBV7-2	.	many	CASSLVGGLSYNEQFF	TGTGCCAGCAGCTTAGTAGGGGGGCTGTCCTACAATGAGCAGTTCTTC
TRBJ2-7	TRBV7-9	TRBD2	.	CASSPGGVAGSSSYEQYF	TGTGCCAGCAGCCCGGGGGGGGTAGCGGGCTCGAGCTCCTACGAGCAGTACTTC
TRBJ1-2	TRBV2	TRBD1	many	CASERTGPYGYTF	TGTGCCAGTGAACGGACAGGGCCCTATGGCTACACCTTC
TRBJ2-7	TRBV5-5	.	few	CASSWRGNLYEQYF	TGTGCCAGCAGCTGGCGCGGGAACCTTTACGAGCAGTACTTC
TRBJ2-7	TRBV11-2	TRBD2	many	CASSTVLAGSRRGWEQYF	TGTGCCAGCAGCACGGTGCTAGCGGGGTCGCGGCGGGGTTGGGAGCAGTACTTC